Below are 28 T cell receptor beta chains sequenced from a single sample in a study of T cells after yellow fever vaccination. TCRdb re-called the 5' RACE reads with MiXCR, one entry per CDR3 protein. The profile shows about 320,000 distinct CDR3 sequences, 3.5% to 4.5% of them singletons. Here the sequenced sample was PBMCs, taken 15 days after the yellow fever booster vaccination. All receptors derive from a young man who received the YFV17D yellow fever vaccine.

This clonotype was picked up many times. The chain has TRBV12-3 or TRBV12-4 and TRBJ1-4; TRBD1 aligns across 9 bases. CDR3 length: 14 amino acids. The J segment lost 8 bases and the V segment lost 4 bases, leaving 5 bases of the junction unmatched. In DNA form, the CDR3 reads TGTGCCAGCAGTTCAGGGACAGGGCTCGAAAAACTGTTTTTT. Protein sequence: CASSSGTGLEKLFF.

At least ten counts were recorded for this clonotype. The chain couples TRBV4-3 to TRBJ2-2, with 9 bases aligning to TRBD1. V shed 4 bases, J shed 5 bases, and the junction held 14 bases outside the gene matches. The CDR3 has 18 amino acids. Germline-derived CDR1 and CDR2 are LGHNA and YSLEER. CDR3 protein: CASSRRATGQGNTGELFF. The CDR3 DNA sequence: TGCGCCAGCAGCCGAAGAGCTACGGGACAGGGTAATACCGGGGAGCTGTTTTTT.

The rearrangement joins TRBV7-2 to TRBJ2-1, with unresolved D. Deletions cut 3 bases from V and 4 bases from J, with 13 bases between. The CDR3 runs to 15 residues. CDR1 is SGHTA and CDR2 is FQGNSA in the germline V gene. The CDR3 protein is CASSFSSGVYNEQFF. CDR3 nucleotides: TGTGCCAGCAGCTTCTCCAGTGGGGTGTACAATGAGCAGTTCTTC. The variable domain in full, completed from reference TRBV7-2 and TRBJ2-1, reads GAGVSQSPSNKVTEKGKDVELRCDPISGHTALYWYRQSLGQGLEFLIYFQGNSAPDKSGLPSDRFSAERTGGSVSTLTIQRTQQEDSAVYLCASSFSSGVYNEQFFGPGTRLTVL.

This clonotype was seen a few times. V gene TRBV6-1 combines with J gene TRBJ2-1; 7 bases map to TRBD1. The CDR3 is 15 amino acids. Trimming removed 3 bases from V and 3 bases from J; junction bases left unmatched: 5. Germline V gene lookup returns CDR1 MNHNS and CDR2 SASEGT. CDR3 sequence (DNA): TGTGCCAGCAGTGATTCCCGGACAGGCTACAATGAGCAGTTCTTC. Its protein product is CASSDSRTGYNEQFF.

This clonotype was counted a few times. V usage is TRBV12-3 or TRBV12-4 and J usage is TRBJ2-3; D uncertain. The length of the CDR3 is 15 residues. V was cut by 1 base and J by 0 bases, with 8 bases left in between. The CDR3 bases are TGTGCCAGCAGTTTAGGGTTCCCTAGCACAGATACGCAGTATTTT. Translated: CASSLGFPSTDTQYF.

This clonotype showed up many times. J is TRBJ2-1 and V is TRBV7-9; 11 nucleotides line up with TRBD2. Germline V gene sequence: CDR1 SEHNR, CDR2 FQNEAQ (reference sequence). The CDR3 runs to 16 residues. The J segment lost 4 bases and the V segment lost 0 bases, leaving 2 bases of the junction unmatched. CDR3: CASSLALAGVYNEQFF. The CDR3 DNA sequence: TGTGCCAGCAGCTTAGCACTAGCGGGGGTATACAATGAGCAGTTCTTC. The full variable domain, in which reference TRBV7-9 and TRBJ2-1 provide the parts outside the CDR3, is DTGVSQNPRHKITKRGQNVTFRCDPISEHNRLYWYRQTLGQGPEFLTYFQNEAQLEKSRLLSDRFSAERPKGSFSTLEIQRTEQGDSAMYLCASSLALAGVYNEQFFGPGTRLTVL.

This clonotype was picked up many times. V usage is TRBV15 and J usage is TRBJ1-5; D gene unclear. The CDR3 extends over 12 amino acids. Trimming took 6 bases from V and 7 from J, leaving 10 bases between them. CDR1 is LNHNV, CDR2 YYDKDF, per germline (reference sequence). CDR3 region: CATSRDGQPQHF. CDR3 nucleotides: TGTGCCACCAGTCGGGATGGCCAGCCCCAGCATTTT.

This clonotype was found a few times. This chain connects TRBV6-6 to TRBJ1-2; D is unclear. CDR1 and CDR2 (germline): MNHNY, SVGAGI (reference sequence). The CDR3 is 12 residues long. The V and J ends lost 8 bases and 6 bases respectively, with 13 bases between them. CDR3 loop: CASRTQNDGYTF. The CDR3 DNA reads as TGTGCCAGCCGCACCCAGAACGATGGCTACACCTTC.

This clonotype was picked up a small number of times. The genes are TRBV19 and TRBJ2-5; D gene uncertain. V was trimmed by 9 bases and J by 7 bases, leaving 24 bases between them. CDR3 size: 15 residues. The germline V gene encodes CDR1 LNHDA and CDR2 SQIVND (reference sequence). CDR3 sequence: CASQARTHGVGTQYF. The CDR3 coding sequence is TGTGCCAGCCAAGCTCGGACCCATGGGGTTGGGACCCAGTACTTC.

This clonotype was observed at least ten times. The rearrangement uses TRBV9 and TRBJ2-3; 9 bases map to TRBD1. The germline CDR1 and CDR2 sequences are SGDLS and YYNGEE. Losses at the gene ends were 3 bases for V and 2 bases for J; bases not matched to a gene: 7. The CDR3 has 16 residues. The CDR3 here is CASSATGTGSTDTQYF. CDR3 nucleotides: TGTGCCAGCAGCGCGACCGGGACAGGGTCCACAGATACGCAGTATTTT.

The chain has TRBV7-2 and TRBJ2-3; TRBD2 matches 8 bases. The germline V gene has CDR1 SGHTA and CDR2 FQGNSA. V dropped 6 bases and J dropped 8; count of bases not matched to a gene: 4. The CDR3 has 12 residues. In nucleotides, the CDR3 is TGTGCCAGCAGAAGGACTAGCCCTACGCAGTATTTT. It specifies CASRRTSPTQYF.

This clonotype was counted at least ten times. The gene calls are TRBV5-1 and TRBJ2-7, with D perhaps being TRBD1 or TRBD2 (5 bases each). V lost 0 bases and J 3 bases, leaving 7 bases between the germline ends. The CDR3 runs to 13 residues. Germline assignment: CDR1 SGHRS and CDR2 YFSETQ. The DNA of the CDR3 is TGCGCCAGCAGCTTGGGGGACGGCTACGAGCAGTACGTC. Amino acid sequence: CASSLGDGYEQYV.

This clonotype was counted only a few times. The chain employs TRBV15 and TRBJ2-1; D may be TRBD2 (5 bases). The V gene's germline CDR1 is LNHNV and CDR2 YYDKDF (reference sequence). The CDR3 runs to 15 residues. Between the trimmed V and J ends, which lost 5 bases and 0 bases, there was a span of 11 bases. The CDR3 reads CATSLARSSYNEQFF. CDR3 coding DNA: TGTGCCACCAGCCTAGCACGGAGCTCCTACAATGAGCAGTTCTTC.

This clonotype was detected many times. The chain uses TRBV20-1 and TRBJ1-1; 7 positions match TRBD1. Germline V CDR1 and CDR2: DFQATT, SNEGSKA (reference sequence). V was clipped by 1 base and J by 7 bases; unmatched bases: 6. This CDR3 is 13 amino acids long. CDR3 loop: CSARVPGTVEAFF. CDR3 in DNA: TGCAGTGCTAGAGTTCCCGGGACAGTTGAAGCTTTCTTT.

The J gene is TRBJ2-5, the V gene TRBV6-1; 12 bases align to TRBD2. The CDR3 runs 16 residues. J lost 4 bases, V lost 6 bases, and 9 bases had no gene match. Per the germline V gene, CDR1 is MNHNS and CDR2 is SASEGT. CDR3 loop: CASRTSGGHGGETQYF. The DNA for the CDR3 is TGTGCCAGCAGGACTAGCGGGGGCCATGGGGGAGAGACCCAGTACTTC.

This clonotype occurred many times. This CDR3 reads CASTLGPSSNQPQHF. The CDR3 region has the DNA TGTGCCAGCACCCTTGGGCCTTCTAGCAATCAGCCCCAGCATTTT. The rearrangement links TRBV12-3 or TRBV12-4 to TRBJ1-5; the D is unclear. This CDR3 contains 15 residues. V shed 7 bases and J shed 0 bases, with 13 bases lying between them.

This clonotype came up a few times. The chain has TRBV29-1 and TRBJ2-6; D unclear. Per the germline V gene, CDR1 is SQVTM and CDR2 is ANQGSEA. V was shortened by 0 bases and J by 2 bases, with 5 bases between the two germline ends. The CDR3 runs to 14 residues. The CDR3 loop reads CSVEEVPGANVLTF. The CDR3, as DNA: TGCAGCGTTGAAGAAGTCCCTGGGGCCAACGTCCTGACTTTC.

This clonotype appeared many times. The chain combines TRBV2 with TRBJ2-5; perhaps TRBD1 as D (6 bases). Trimming cost V 8 bases and J 5 bases, with 12 bases left between them. The CDR3 extends over 12 amino acids. The germline gives CDR1 SNHLY, CDR2 FYNNEI. Here the CDR3 reads CASSFTGETQYF. The CDR3 DNA reads as TGTGCCAGCTCCTTCACAGGGGAGACCCAGTACTTC.

Many counts were recorded for this clonotype. This rearrangement joins TRBV6-2 or TRBV6-3 to TRBJ1-5; D possibly corresponds to TRBD1 (6 bases). V was trimmed by 6 bases and J by 1 base, leaving 10 bases between them. The CDR3 is made up of 14 amino acids. Germline values: CDR1 MNHEY, CDR2 SVGEGT. This CDR3 is CASSVQGSNQPQHF. CDR3 bases: TGTGCCAGCAGCGTACAGGGAAGCAATCAGCCCCAGCATTTT.

Ten or more counts support this clonotype. J is TRBJ2-5 and V is TRBV20-1; possible D gene TRBD2, 5 bases. Trimming took 3 bases from V and 3 from J, leaving 14 bases between them. The CDR3 extends over 14 amino acids. The germline V gene encodes CDR1 DFQATT and CDR2 SNEGSKA (reference sequence). CDR3 in amino acids: CSASYRLGEETQYF. CDR3 DNA sequence: TGCAGTGCTAGTTACCGCCTCGGGGAAGAGACCCAGTACTTC.

This clonotype was counted only a few times. The V call is TRBV2, the J call TRBJ1-2; 7 bases agree with TRBD1. V trimming: 8 bases; J trimming: 13 bases; junction bases outside the gene matches: 16. CDR3 size: 13 residues. The V gene's germline CDR1 is SNHLY and CDR2 FYNNEI. CDR3 sequence (DNA): TGTGCCAGCCTAAATAGTCTGGGGACAGCAGCCACCTTC. Its translation: CASLNSLGTAATF.

This sequence joins TRBV7-9 and TRBJ1-2, with D uncertain. CDR3 length equals 15 residues. Germline V gives CDR1 SEHNR, CDR2 FQNEAQ (reference sequence). Trimming shortened V by 2 bases and J by 5 bases, and 15 bases separated the two germline ends. DNA of the CDR3: TGTGCCAGCAGCTTAAACCCGGGGATGGAATATGGCTACACCTTC. This codes for CASSLNPGMEYGYTF. Full variable domain (outside the CDR3, taken from reference TRBV7-9 and TRBJ1-2): DTGVSQNPRHKITKRGQNVTFRCDPISEHNRLYWYRQTLGQGPEFLTYFQNEAQLEKSRLLSDRFSAERPKGSFSTLEIQRTEQGDSAMYLCASSLNPGMEYGYTFGSGTRLTVV.

The sample holds a few counts of this clonotype. The rearrangement joins TRBV7-2 to TRBJ2-1; D gene uncertain. CDR3 size: 16 residues. The germline V gene encodes CDR1 SGHTA and CDR2 FQGNSA. V was shortened by 2 bases and J by 3 bases, with 14 bases between the two germline ends. CDR3 amino acids: CASSLMVLDLYNEQFF. CDR3 coding DNA: TGTGCCAGCAGCTTAATGGTCCTAGACCTCTACAATGAGCAGTTCTTC.

At least ten counts were recorded for this clonotype. V and J are TRBV11-2 and TRBJ2-5; D uncertain. The germline V and J ends were trimmed by 5 bases and 2 bases, with 12 bases remaining between them. The CDR3 extends over 14 amino acids. The germline V gene has CDR1 SGHAT and CDR2 FQNNGV. The CDR3 DNA sequence: TGTGCCAGCAGCACGACCGAGGAACAAGAGACCCAGTACTTC. It translates to CASSTTEEQETQYF.

This chain joins TRBV7-2 and TRBJ1-1; D is unresolved. Per the germline V gene, CDR1 is SGHTA and CDR2 is FQGNSA. Trimming removed 3 bases from V and 5 bases from J, with 10 bases in between. The CDR3 is 13 residues long. This chain's CDR3 is CASSFGLSTEAFF. The CDR3 DNA sequence: TGTGCCAGCAGCTTTGGGTTGTCAACTGAAGCTTTCTTT.

This clonotype came up a few times. This chain links TRBV12-3 or TRBV12-4 with TRBJ1-5, with 7 bases lining up with TRBD1. The CDR3 contains 14 residues. The trim removed 6 bases at V and 6 bases at J, leaving 8 bases unmatched. CDR3 DNA: TGTGCCAGCAGACAGGGGATGAGCGGTCAGCCCCAGCATTTT. As protein: CASRQGMSGQPQHF.

This clonotype showed up many times. V gene TRBV6-6 combines with J gene TRBJ1-5, with a tentative D call TRBD1 (5 bases). V was clipped by 7 bases and J by 9 bases, with 28 bases between them. The V gene's germline CDR1 is MNHNY and CDR2 SVGAGI (reference sequence). This CDR3 contains 17 residues. The CDR3 loop reads CASIDAVGEGALRPQHF. CDR3 nucleotides: TGTGCCAGCATCGACGCCGTGGGGGAGGGAGCCTTACGGCCCCAGCATTTT.

This clonotype was seen repeatedly, ten times or more. V and J are TRBV7-3 and TRBJ2-1, with 7 bases identical to TRBD2. The V and J ends lost 2 bases and 3 bases, in that order; junction bases with no gene match: 4. The germline V gene has CDR1 SGHTA and CDR2 FQGTGA. The CDR3 is 15 amino acids. CDR3 sequence (DNA): TGTGCCAGCAGCTTATTGGAGCGGGGCTACAATGAGCAGTTCTTC. It codes for CASSLLERGYNEQFF.